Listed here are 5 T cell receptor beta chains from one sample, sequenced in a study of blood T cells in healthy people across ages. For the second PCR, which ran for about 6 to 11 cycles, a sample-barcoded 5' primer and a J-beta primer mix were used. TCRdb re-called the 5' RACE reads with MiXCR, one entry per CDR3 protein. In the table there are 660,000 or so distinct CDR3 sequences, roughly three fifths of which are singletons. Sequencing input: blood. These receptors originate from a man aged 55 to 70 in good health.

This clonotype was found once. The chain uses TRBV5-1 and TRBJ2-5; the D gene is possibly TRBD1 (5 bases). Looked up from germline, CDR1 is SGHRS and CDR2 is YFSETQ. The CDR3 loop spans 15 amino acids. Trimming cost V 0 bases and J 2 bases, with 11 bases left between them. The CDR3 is CASSLAVGAQETQYF. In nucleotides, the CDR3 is TGCGCCAGCAGCTTGGCCGTTGGGGCTCAAGAGACCCAGTACTTC. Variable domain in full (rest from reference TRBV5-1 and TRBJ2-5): KAGVTQTPRYLIKTRGQQVTLSCSPISGHRSVSWYQQTPGQGLQFLFEYFSETQRNKGNFPGRFSGRQFSNSRSEMNVSTLELGDSALYLCASSLAVGAQETQYFGPGTRLLVL.

The CDR3 nucleotides read TGTGCCATCAGGGTCGGGCCGGGGTTAGAGTCACCCCTCCACTTT. Its protein is CAIRVGPGLESPLHF. The rearrangement uses TRBV10-3 and TRBJ1-6; no clear D. Germline V gene sequence: CDR1 ENHRY, CDR2 SYGVKD. V lost 6 bases, J lost 10 bases, and 19 bases lay in between. The CDR3 runs 15 residues.

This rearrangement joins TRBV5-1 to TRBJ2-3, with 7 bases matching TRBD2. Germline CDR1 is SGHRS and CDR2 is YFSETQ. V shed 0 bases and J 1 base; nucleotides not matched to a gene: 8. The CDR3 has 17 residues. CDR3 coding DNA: TGCGCCAGCAGCTTGGCGCCTAGCGGCGGGGGCACAGATACGCAGTATTTT. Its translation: CASSLAPSGGGTDTQYF.

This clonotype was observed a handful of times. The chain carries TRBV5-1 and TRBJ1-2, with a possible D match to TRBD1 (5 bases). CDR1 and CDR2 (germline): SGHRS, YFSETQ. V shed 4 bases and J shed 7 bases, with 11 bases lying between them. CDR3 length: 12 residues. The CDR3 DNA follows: TGCGCCAGCAGCACCGCCAGGGCTGGCTACACCTTC. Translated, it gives CASSTARAGYTF.

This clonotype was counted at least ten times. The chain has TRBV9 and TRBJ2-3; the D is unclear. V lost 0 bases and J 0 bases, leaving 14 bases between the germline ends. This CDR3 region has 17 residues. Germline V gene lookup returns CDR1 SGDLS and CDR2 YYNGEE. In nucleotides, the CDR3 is TGTGCCAGCAGCGTAGTCTGGAAAGCTCCTAGCACAGATACGCAGTATTTT. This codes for CASSVVWKAPSTDTQYF.